The 26 T cell receptor beta chains below come from one sample, sequenced in a study of T cell responses to AZD1222 COVID-19 vaccine listed by TCRdb under 2021. The sample's time point label is to be understood as: about 28 days (+/-7) after the second vaccine dose. Receptor amplification or capture employed the immunoSEQ multiplex PCR assay. TCRdb obtained this table from immuneACCESS and retained in-frame rearrangements with V and J assigned. These tables miss some clones; where compared with another copy, unresolved V genes account for less than half of the shortfall, and the remainder is unexplained. This sample holds more than 75,000 clones; under 90% were observed only once. Of the sample, about 1.3% is held by the ten largest clones. Here the sequenced sample was peripheral blood, taken 28 days after the second AZD1222 dose. The receptors were gathered from an adult who received the AZD1222 COVID-19 vaccine.

This rearrangement joins TRBV19 to TRBJ1-1; D possibly corresponds to TRBD1 (5 bases). Germline V gene lookup returns CDR1 LNHDA and CDR2 SQIVND (reference sequence). V lost 1 base to trimming and J lost 1 base, with 7 bases between them. The CDR3 covers 14 residues. This CDR3 is CASSIVTGNTEAFF. DNA of the CDR3: TGTGCCAGTAGTATAGTCACAGGGAACACTGAAGCTTTCTTT.

V gene TRBV7-8 combines with J gene TRBJ1-1; D remains unclear. The CDR3 runs to 15 residues. V was cut by 2 bases and J by 1 base, with 11 bases left in between. The V gene's germline CDR1 is SGHVS and CDR2 FQNEAQ. In DNA form, the CDR3 reads TGTGCCAGCAGCTTAAGCTATAACGGGAACACTGAAGCTTTCTTT. Translating gives CASSLSYNGNTEAFF.

The chain is built from TRBV7-9 and TRBJ1-2; 7 bases are shared with TRBD1. Germline assignment: CDR1 SEHNR and CDR2 FQNEAQ (reference sequence). The V segment lost 3 bases and the J segment 2 bases; nucleotides outside the gene matches: 3. CDR3 length equals 14 residues. DNA for the CDR3: TGTGCCAGCAGCTTCCCGGGACAGAACTATGGCTACACCTTC. Encoded protein: CASSFPGQNYGYTF. Full variable domain (outside the CDR3, taken from reference TRBV7-9 and TRBJ1-2): DTGVSQNPRHKITKRGQNVTFRCDPISEHNRLYWYRQTLGQGPEFLTYFQNEAQLEKSRLLSDRFSAERPKGSFSTLEIQRTEQGDSAMYLCASSFPGQNYGYTFGSGTRLTVV.

This chain links TRBV4-2 with TRBJ2-2, with 7 bases that match TRBD1. The germline CDR1 and CDR2 sequences are LGHNA and YNFKEQ. This CDR3 is 12 amino acids long. V gave up 9 bases and J gave up 7 bases; unmatched junction bases: 5. The chain's CDR3 is CASRQGRGELFF. CDR3 nucleotide sequence: TGTGCCAGTAGACAGGGACGCGGGGAGCTGTTTTTT.

As to this clone: A read error may account for a junction end that differs from germline. The V and J genes are TRBV11-1 and TRBJ2-7; the match to TRBD1 covers 8 bases. Germline CDR1 is SGHAT and CDR2 is FQDESV (reference sequence). There are 15 residues in the CDR3. The CDR3 reads CASSSRDRFSSEQYF. The CDR3 DNA sequence: TGTGCCAGCAGCTCCCGGGACAGGTTTTCCTCCGAGCAGTACTTC.

The J gene is TRBJ2-1, the V gene TRBV27; D not certain. CDR3 size: 12 residues. Trimming cost V 3 bases and J 10 bases, with 10 bases left between them. Germline CDR1 reads MNHEY; CDR2 reads SMNVEV (reference sequence). As DNA, the CDR3 is TGTGCCAGCAGTTTGTTGGGTCGGGAGCAGTTCTTC. Amino acids: CASSLLGREQFF.

This clone was observed a few times. The rearrangement joins TRBV7-8 to TRBJ2-1; the D is unclear. Deletions cut 0 bases from V and 7 bases from J, with 25 bases between. Germline CDR1 SGHVS, CDR2 FQNEAQ. CDR3 size: 19 residues. The CDR3 bases are TGTGCCAGCAGCTTAGCATCGGAAGGAATCTTCTATTTCCCGAATGAGCAGTTCTTC. Residues: CASSLASEGIFYFPNEQFF.

The chain is built from TRBV29-1 and TRBJ1-1; no definite D call. Trimming stripped 7 bases from V and 1 base from J, with 7 bases between. CDR3 length: 11 amino acids. Germline V CDR1 and CDR2: SQVTM, ANQGSEA. The CDR3: CSASWNTEAFF. CDR3 bases: TGCAGCGCTTCCTGGAACACTGAAGCTTTCTTT. The full variable domain, its missing parts supplied by reference TRBV29-1 and TRBJ1-1, is SAVISQKPSRDICQRGTSLTIQCQVDSQVTMMFWYRQQPGQSLTLIATANQGSEATYESGFVIDKFPISRPNLTFSTLTVSNMSPEDSSIYLCSASWNTEAFFGQGTRLTVV.

V usage is TRBV5-4 and J usage is TRBJ2-5; no firm D call. Between the trimmed V and J ends, which lost 3 bases and 4 bases, there was a span of 13 bases. Germline V gene sequence: CDR1 SGHNT, CDR2 YYREEE (reference sequence). This CDR3 is built from 14 residues. This CDR3 is CASSWVLDRETQYF. The CDR3 nucleotides are TGTGCCAGCAGCTGGGTCCTGGACCGAGAGACCCAGTACTTC.

The chain combines TRBV10-2 with TRBJ2-7; tentatively, D is TRBD2 (6 bases). CDR3 length equals 14 residues. Trimming took 4 bases from V and 3 from J, leaving 13 bases between them. Germline V gene sequence: CDR1 WSHSY, CDR2 SAAADI. CDR3 loop: CASSAAGRLYEQYF. DNA for the CDR3: TGCGCCAGCAGTGCGGCGGGACGGCTCTACGAGCAGTACTTC.

The gene calls are TRBV2 and TRBJ2-5; 11 bases match TRBD2. Germline-derived CDR1 and CDR2 are SNHLY and FYNNEI. Trimming took 7 bases from V and 3 from J; bases not matched to a gene: 13. This CDR3 has 17 amino acids. CDR3 loop: CASTAGRLAGGKETQYF. The CDR3 DNA sequence: TGTGCCAGCACTGCAGGACGGCTAGCGGGGGGAAAAGAGACCCAGTACTTC.

The chain couples TRBV28 to TRBJ2-7; 8 nucleotides match TRBD1. Germline CDR1 reads MDHEN; CDR2 reads SYDVKM. J lost 5 bases, V lost 6 bases, and 9 bases had no gene match. This CDR3 has 14 residues. DNA of the CDR3: TGTGCCAGCAGCCCCGTGGACAGGGCTAACGAGCAGTACTTC. Translation: CASSPVDRANEQYF. The full variable domain, completed using reference TRBV28 and TRBJ2-7, is DVKVTQSSRYLVKRTGEKVFLECVQDMDHENMFWYRQDPGLGLRLIYFSYDVKMKEKGDIPEGYSVSREKKERFSLILESASTNQTSMYLCASSPVDRANEQYFGPGTRLTVT.

The chain couples TRBV19 to TRBJ1-4; D gene ambiguous. The V gene's germline CDR1 is LNHDA and CDR2 SQIVND (reference sequence). The CDR3 covers 12 residues. Trimming shortened V by 3 bases and J by 7 bases, and 6 bases separated the two germline ends. CDR3 protein: CASSIEGEKLFF. CDR3 coding DNA: TGTGCCAGTAGTATCGAGGGTGAAAAACTGTTTTTT.

This clone has more than one count but fewer than ten. The rearrangement links TRBV6-1 to TRBJ1-2; 9 bases are shared with TRBD1. Trimming removed 0 bases from V and 5 bases from J; junction bases left unmatched: 7. The CDR3 length is 16 residues. CDR1 MNHNS and CDR2 SASEGT come from the germline V gene. The CDR3 loop is CASSEAAGQGGYGYTF. Here the CDR3 DNA reads TGTGCCAGCAGTGAAGCGGCGGGACAGGGAGGGTATGGCTACACCTTC.

This clone was recorded once. This chain joins TRBV7-9 and TRBJ1-4, with D maybe TRBD1 (5 bases). V gave up 2 bases and J gave up 8 bases, with 9 bases separating them. CDR3 size: 13 residues. Germline lookup yields CDR1 SEHNR and CDR2 FQNEAQ (reference sequence). CDR3 nucleotide sequence: TGTGCCAGCAGCTTAACAGGAGAGGAAAAACTGTTTTTT. Translation: CASSLTGEEKLFF.

Only a few counts were recorded for this clone. The chain combines TRBV7-9 with TRBJ2-7, with 8 bases aligning to TRBD1. With 4 bases clipped from V and 3 bases from J, the junction kept 11 bases outside the gene matches. The CDR3 runs 16 residues. From germline, CDR1 is SEHNR and CDR2 FQNEAQ (reference sequence). The CDR3 nucleotides are TGTGCCAGCAGCTCCCCGACCGGGACAGGAGACTACGAGCAGTACTTC. It yields the protein CASSSPTGTGDYEQYF.

This rearrangement joins TRBV5-5 to TRBJ1-2, with no clear D. V was pared by 2 bases and J by 6 bases, with 11 bases between. The CDR3 extends over 13 amino acids. Germline V gives CDR1 SGHKS, CDR2 YYEKEE (reference sequence). The DNA for the CDR3 is TGTGCCAGCAGCTTAAGGCAGGCCGATGGCTACACCTTC. It translates to CASSLRQADGYTF. Full variable domain (remainder filled in from reference TRBV5-5 and TRBJ1-2): DAGVTQSPTHLIKTRGQQVTLRCSPISGHKSVSWYQQVLGQGPQFIFQYYEKEERGRGNFPDRFSARQFPNYSSELNVNALLLGDSALYLCASSLRQADGYTFGSGTRLTVV.

The chain employs TRBV7-2 and TRBJ2-1, with 13 bases aligning to TRBD2. CDR1 is SGHTA, CDR2 FQGNSA, per germline. This CDR3 has 18 residues. The trim removed 5 bases at V and 4 bases at J, leaving 11 bases unmatched. The CDR3 DNA reads as TGTGCCAGCAGCCCCCAGACTAGCGGGAGGACCATTTACAATGAGCAGTTCTTC. Its protein product is CASSPQTSGRTIYNEQFF.

Details on this clone: The same CDR3 arises from other DNA sequences in this sample as well. The chain joins TRBV5-4 to TRBJ2-7, with 11 positions matching TRBD1. Germline CDR1 SGHNT, CDR2 YYREEE (reference sequence). The CDR3 contains 15 residues. After removal of 4 bases from V and 3 bases from J, the junction contained 6 bases not matched to a gene. The CDR3 DNA sequence: TGTGCCAGCAGCCTAGGGACAGGGGGAGTCTACGAGCAGTACTTC. This sequence encodes CASSLGTGGVYEQYF.

This chain joins TRBV9 and TRBJ2-1; D possibly corresponds to TRBD1 (6 bases). V lost 2 bases and J lost 12, with 12 bases in between. Germline V gene sequence: CDR1 SGDLS, CDR2 YYNGEE. CDR3 size: 12 residues. This CDR3 reads CASSVEGDRQFF. CDR3 nucleotides: TGTGCCAGCAGCGTCGAGGGGGATCGGCAGTTCTTC.

This chain uses TRBV25-1 with TRBJ2-7, with D perhaps TRBD1 (6 bases). The CDR3 has 12 amino acids. V shed 6 bases and J shed 7 bases, with 13 bases lying between them. From germline, CDR1 is MGHDK and CDR2 SYGVNS. In nucleotides, the CDR3 is TGTGCCAGCAGGCAGGGGCAGGGAGAGCAGTACTTC. As protein: CASRQGQGEQYF.

The CDR3 loop reads CASRLSGVVNSAEAFF. As DNA, the CDR3 is TGTGCCAGCCGCCTATCGGGGGTCGTGAATAGTGCTGAAGCTTTCTTT. The genes are TRBV3-1 (or the pseudogene TRBV3-2) and TRBJ1-1, with a weak D call TRBD1 (5 bases). V was shortened by 8 bases and J by 6 bases, with 25 bases between the two germline ends. The CDR3 sequence is 16 residues long. CDR1 and CDR2 (germline): LGHDT, YNNKEL (reference sequence).

The V call is TRBV7-9, the J call TRBJ2-3; D call uncertain. The germline V and J ends were trimmed by 5 bases and 3 bases, with 6 bases remaining between them. This CDR3 has 12 amino acids. Germline CDR1 is SEHNR and CDR2 is FQNEAQ (reference sequence). CDR3 in DNA: TGTGCCAGCAGCGGCTTTACAGATACGCAGTATTTT. Its protein product is CASSGFTDTQYF.

V usage is TRBV6-5 and J usage is TRBJ1-1; TRBD1 might be the D (5 bases). Germline V gene lookup returns CDR1 MNHEY and CDR2 SVGAGI. The V and J ends lost 6 bases and 3 bases respectively, with 11 bases between them. The CDR3 consists of 13 residues. CDR3 residues: CASRRGVDTEAFF. As DNA, the CDR3 is TGTGCCAGCAGACGAGGGGTCGACACTGAAGCTTTCTTT.

The CDR3 protein is CASSPGAGELFF. The CDR3 coding sequence is TGTGCCAGTAGCCCGGGGGCCGGGGAGCTGTTTTTT. This chain connects TRBV19 to TRBJ2-2; perhaps TRBD2 as D (6 bases). Germline lookup yields CDR1 LNHDA and CDR2 SQIVND (reference sequence). The CDR3 extends over 12 amino acids. V lost 6 bases, J lost 6 bases, and 8 bases lay in between.

The J gene is TRBJ2-7, the V gene TRBV19; D perhaps matches TRBD1 (6 bases). The CDR3 is 13 residues long. Germline V gene data show CDR1 as LNHDA and CDR2 as SQIVND (reference sequence). V was clipped by 6 bases and J by 4 bases, with 13 bases between them. CDR3 residues: CASSRDTEYEQYF. In DNA form, the CDR3 reads TGTGCCAGTAGCCGGGACACGGAATACGAGCAGTACTTC. Looking up the rest from reference TRBV19 and TRBJ2-7 gives the full variable domain: DGGITQSPKYLFRKEGQNVTLSCEQNLNHDAMYWYRQDPGQGLRLIYYSQIVNDFQKGDIAEGYSVSREKKESFPLTVTSAQKNPTAFYLCASSRDTEYEQYFGPGTRLTVT.